Sequencing of this TCR beta chain was carried out in a study of shared clonotypes between healthy human individuals. On this clone: The same CDR3 arises from other DNA sequences in this sample as well.

Deletions cut 5 bases from V and 8 bases from J, with 7 bases between. This CDR3 contains 11 residues. Per germline, CDR1 SEHNR and CDR2 FQNEAQ (reference sequence). The sorted-subset replicate PCRs were given 150 to 250 ng DNA, which is 27,000 or so T cell genomes. Produced via immunoSEQ multiplex PCR; TCRdb's table is partial and in-frame only. The repertoire has roughly 1 million clones, approximately 70% of them found once; the top ten carry nearly 1.5%. There were only Caucasian adults among the donors, and all lived in Nashville, Tennessee. The receptor comes from a man aged 18 to 29 in good health. The sequenced sample was memory CD4+ T cells sorted from blood. This sample's subset: CD45RA-negative fraction. The gene calls are TRBV7-9 and TRBJ2-1; tentative D call: TRBD1 (6 bases). The CDR3 reads CASSRGYEQFF. CDR3 nucleotide sequence: TGTGCCAGCAGCAGGGGGTATGAGCAGTTCTTC. The full variable domain, its missing parts supplied by reference TRBV7-9 and TRBJ2-1, is DTGVSQNPRHKITKRGQNVTFRCDPISEHNRLYWYRQTLGQGPEFLTYFQNEAQLEKSRLLSDRFSAERPKGSFSTLEIQRTEQGDSAMYLCASSRGYEQFFGPGTRLTVL.